The clone carrying this T cell receptor beta chain showed up just a few times. Its antigen is unidentified. The isolated RNA, all of it, was reverse transcribed, so expressed TCRB transcripts were what got sequenced. It was found that naive, central memory and regulatory T cell samples averaged roughly 3.5 million reads. Libraries were prepared by immunoSEQ multiplex PCR; TCRdb keeps only in-frame clonotypes and omits some of them. The sample yields 120,000 or so clones, 17% seen once. Sorting with CD45RO/CCR7/CD25/CD127/CD95/CD27 yielded naive, central memory, regulatory and stem-like memory CD4+ cells. These data originate in a study of beta chain features in type 1 diabetes. Study background: Sorted cells, around 100 million in number, were examined across all samples. Study observations and caveats: Naive, central memory and regulatory TCRB repertoires appeared more similar among patients than healthy donors. Type 1 diabetes patients had TCRB CDR3s that were shorter (moderately but significantly so) in all four CD4+ subsets.

V dropped 6 bases and J dropped 7; count of bases not matched to a gene: 8. The CDR3 has 12 amino acids. Germline V gene data show CDR1 as SQVTM and CDR2 as ANQGSEA. This receptor was identified in a man younger than 30 with type 1 diabetes. The chain uses TRBV29-1 and TRBJ1-2; 7 nucleotides line up with TRBD1. Sequencing was performed on central memory CD4+ T cells from blood. CDR3 bases: TGCAGCGTACCCAGACAGGGAGGTGGCTACACCTTC. Residues: CSVPRQGGGYTF.